These T cell receptor beta chains were read from a single sample in a study of T cell responses to AZD1222 COVID-19 vaccine. Measured with immunoSEQ multiplex PCR; TCRdb has only the in-frame clones, and not every one. Of approximately 120,000 clones listed, about 87% were seen once; the top ten hold 4.4%. The source was peripheral blood, collected 28 days after the second AZD1222 dose. These receptors were obtained from an adult who received the AZD1222 COVID-19 vaccine. Both conserved end residues are trimmed from each CDR3.

TRBJ2-7,TRBV27,ASSLGAGTKQQY
TRBJ2-3,TRBV6-4,ASSDSIATSTDTQY
TRBJ2-5,TRBV9,ASSVVGETQY
TRBJ2-2,TRBV13,ASSPGGLSTGELF
TRBJ2-3,TRBV7-6,ASSLAPLAADTQY
TRBJ2-2,TRBV14,ASSQLTGTYTGELF
TRBJ1-2,TRBV28,ASTRGGTVNYGYT
TRBJ2-7,TRBV5-1,ASSQRAGGPYEQY
TRBJ1-1,TRBV6-5,ASSLTGPEAF
TRBJ2-7,TRBV30,AWSPTGQGGEQY
TRBJ2-1,TRBV9,ASSDTSGGDYNEQF
TRBJ1-1,TRBV4-3,ASSQDRPGENTEAF
TRBJ1-3,TRBV12-3/TRBV12-4,ASSLSPLTIY
TRBJ1-5,TRBV30,AWNDGGVSNQPQH
TRBJ1-2,TRBV5-1,ASSPRTGGGLSYGYT
TRBJ1-6,TRBV5-6,ASRDGTEYSPLH
TRBJ2-7,TRBV5-1,ASSSVTDEPYEQY
TRBJ2-1,TRBV3-1/TRBV3-2,ASSSRTGGEDEQF
TRBJ2-3,TRBV5-1,ASSYDTDTQY
TRBJ1-1,TRBV5-1,ASSSFPGTDTEAF
TRBJ1-2,TRBV14,ASSRDRGTTNYGYT
TRBJ1-1,TRBV6-4,ASSDWVGTEAF
TRBJ2-6,TRBV3-1/TRBV3-2,ASSQDGGSGANVLT
TRBJ2-1,TRBV7-2,ASSPRSGGYNEQF
TRBJ1-3,TRBV5-6,ASSRTGLLGNTIY
TRBJ2-1,TRBV11-2,ASSLTSGSPQSEQF
TRBJ2-3,TRBV7-9,ASSLTSPARGGPDTQY
TRBJ2-1,TRBV24-1,ATSDSTASSYNEQF
TRBJ2-3,TRBV3-1/TRBV3-2,ASSLRLAASTDTQY
TRBJ1-2,TRBV5-6,ASSLDRFNYGYT
TRBJ2-3,TRBV29-1,SVAIQGFRDTQY
TRBJ1-4,TRBV5-6,ASSSTTAVGEKLF
TRBJ2-3,TRBV7-9,ASSLLGSTDTQY
TRBJ2-3,TRBV5-6,ASSFPVESSRADTQY
TRBJ2-2,TRBV19,ASSIWGNTGELF
TRBJ2-7,TRBV27,ASSLTGQEYEQY
TRBJ1-2,TRBV28,ASSFTGVASNGYT
TRBJ2-7,TRBV7-9,ASSRSGTSSYEQY
TRBJ2-3,TRBV6-4,ASSDSPGGASPTDTQY
TRBJ1-5,TRBV6-5,ASSYSPVNSNQPQH
TRBJ1-3,TRBV12-5,ASGLGEGRNTIY
TRBJ1-1,TRBV7-8,ASSERQGYTEAF
TRBJ1-1,TRBV6-4,ASSVGSGTEAF
TRBJ2-2,TRBV7-2,ASSLVGQGTGELF
TRBJ2-4,TRBV3-1/TRBV3-2,ASSPDLVAKNIQY
TRBJ1-2,TRBV6-5,ASWGLGYGYT
TRBJ2-7,TRBV27,ASSLGTRGLKEQY
TRBJ1-2,TRBV19,ASKAPIQGGRGGYT
TRBJ1-2,TRBV5-4,ASSYTGTGAGYT
TRBJ2-1,TRBV2,ASIPWRPLRDEQF
TRBJ2-3,TRBV7-8,ASSRPSTDTQY
TRBJ1-5,TRBV27,ASSLSVGAVNQPQH
TRBJ1-6,TRBV30,ACRTGASYNSPLH
TRBJ1-6,TRBV6-6,ASSYGTNYNSPLH
TRBJ1-3,TRBV15,ATSPGTGISGNTIY